Below are 5 T cell receptor beta chains sequenced from a single sample in a study of cytomegalovirus exposure and HLA in healthy donors. Primers included in the PCR were 60 Vbeta and 13 Jbeta primers. TCRdb's copy holds only in-frame clones and misses some; the assay was immunoSEQ multiplex PCR. The sample lists around 180,000 clones; about 87% were seen once. Sequencing used PBMCs. All receptors come from a woman under 30 in good health and CMV-seronegative.

This chain connects TRBV5-6 to TRBJ2-1; the match to TRBD2 covers 9 bases. The V segment lost 2 bases and the J segment 6 bases; nucleotides outside the gene matches: 9. The CDR3 is 16 amino acids. Germline V lookup: CDR1 SGHDT, CDR2 YYEEEE. The CDR3 loop reads CASSFGFSGGFNEQFF. As DNA, the CDR3 is TGTGCCAGCAGCTTCGGATTTAGCGGGGGCTTCAATGAGCAGTTCTTC.

The chain couples TRBV9 to TRBJ1-1; TRBD1 is a possible D gene (5 bases). CDR1 and CDR2 from the germline V gene are SGDLS and YYNGEE. This CDR3 has 13 amino acids. Trimming took off 4 bases at V and 5 bases at J, with 12 bases between the two ends. CDR3: CASSPQGSTEAFF. The CDR3 region has the DNA TGTGCCAGCAGCCCCCAGGGCAGTACTGAAGCTTTCTTT.

This chain connects TRBV9 to TRBJ2-2; 7 positions agree with TRBD2. The trim removed 2 bases at V and 7 bases at J, leaving 8 bases unmatched. Germline V gene sequence: CDR1 SGDLS, CDR2 YYNGEE. This CDR3 has 15 residues. In nucleotides, the CDR3 is TGTGCCAGCAGCGTGGGAGGGGTATTCTACGGGGAGCTGTTTTTT. Protein sequence: CASSVGGVFYGELFF. Supplemented by reference TRBV9 and TRBJ2-2, the full variable domain reads DSGVTQTPKHLITATGQRVTLRCSPRSGDLSVYWYQQSLDQGLQFLIQYYNGEERAKGNILERFSAQQFPDLHSELNLSSLELGDSALYFCASSVGGVFYGELFFGEGSRLTVL.

CDR3 nucleotides: TGTGCCAGCTCACCACCGTCCAGCGGGAGAATTGGCAATGAGCAGTTCTTC. As protein: CASSPPSSGRIGNEQFF. J is TRBJ2-1 and V is TRBV18; 8 nucleotides match TRBD2. The J segment lost 6 bases and the V segment lost 0 bases, leaving 10 bases of the junction unmatched. Germline values: CDR1 KGHSH, CDR2 LQKENI. The CDR3 has 17 amino acids.

This clone was found once. This rearrangement joins TRBV19 to TRBJ2-6; weak D call: TRBD1 (5 bases). This CDR3 region has 15 residues. The V and J ends lost 1 base and 3 bases respectively, with 7 bases between them. Looked up from germline, CDR1 is LNHDA and CDR2 is SQIVND (reference sequence). In DNA form, the CDR3 reads TGTGCCAGTAGTATAGGGGGCCGTGGGGCCAACGTCCTGACTTTC. It yields the protein CASSIGGRGANVLTF.